This entry lists 9 T cell receptor beta chains sequenced from one sample in a study of cytomegalovirus exposure and HLA in healthy donors. TCRdb keeps only in-frame clones here, not all; method: immunoSEQ multiplex PCR. The profile shows hundreds of thousands of clones, 80% to 90% of them singletons. Sequenced input: PBMCs. These receptors were collected from a woman younger than 30 in good health and CMV-seronegative.

V and J are TRBV2 and TRBJ2-6, with 9 bases aligning to TRBD1. This CDR3 is built from 16 residues. Germline-derived CDR1 and CDR2 are SNHLY and FYNNEI. V dropped 8 bases and J dropped 2; count of bases not matched to a gene: 7. As DNA, the CDR3 is TGTGCCAGCGGGACAGGGTTGGGCCCTGGGGCCAACGTCCTGACTTTC. Amino acid sequence: CASGTGLGPGANVLTF.

The V and J genes are TRBV7-9 and TRBJ1-1, with a weak D call TRBD1 (6 bases). Germline assignment: CDR1 SEHNR and CDR2 FQNEAQ (reference sequence). The ends were cut back, 3 bases at V and 5 bases at J, with 13 bases in the middle. This CDR3 comprises 14 residues. CDR3 sequence reads: CASSFWTQGTEAFF. CDR3 bases: TGTGCCAGCAGCTTTTGGACCCAGGGGACTGAAGCTTTCTTT.

The gene calls are TRBV6-1 and TRBJ1-6; TRBD1 agrees at 8 bases. The CDR3 spans 15 residues. Germline V gene data show CDR1 as MNHNS and CDR2 as SASEGT. V shed 9 bases and J 7 bases; nucleotides not matched to a gene: 11. The chain's CDR3 is CASNVPRTGNSPLHF. The CDR3 coding sequence is TGTGCCAGTAACGTCCCCCGGACAGGGAATTCACCCCTCCACTTT.

The J gene is TRBJ2-5, the V gene TRBV6-1; TRBD1 might be the D (6 bases). The CDR3 is 14 amino acids. Deletions cut 0 bases from V and 1 base from J, with 6 bases between. Germline loops: CDR1 MNHNS, CDR2 SASEGT. The CDR3 reads CASSEAGAQETQYF. The CDR3 region has the DNA TGTGCCAGCAGTGAAGCGGGGGCCCAAGAGACCCAGTACTTC.

The chain combines TRBV30 with TRBJ2-1, with TRBD2 matching 14 bases. Looked up from germline, CDR1 is GTSNPN and CDR2 is SVGIG (reference sequence). V was pared by 3 bases and J by 4 bases, with 5 bases of the junction left unmatched. This CDR3 has 16 amino acids. CDR3 sequence: CAWSGGLAGVYNEQFF. The CDR3 coding sequence is TGTGCCTGGAGCGGGGGACTAGCGGGGGTTTACAATGAGCAGTTCTTC. The complete variable domain, with remaining parts taken from reference TRBV30 and TRBJ2-1, reads SQTIHQWPATLVQPVGSPLSLECTVEGTSNPNLYWYRQAAGRGLQLLFYSVGIGQISSEVPQNLSASRPQDRQFILSSKKLLLSDSGFYLCAWSGGLAGVYNEQFFGPGTRLTVL.

The chain employs TRBV7-2 and TRBJ2-7; 7 bases align to TRBD2. The CDR3 extends over 16 amino acids. Germline V gives CDR1 SGHTA, CDR2 FQGNSA. V shed 5 bases and J 1 base; nucleotides not matched to a gene: 11. CDR3 in amino acids: CASSPALAALSYEQYF. The CDR3 region has the DNA TGTGCCAGCAGCCCCGCCCTAGCGGCCCTATCCTACGAGCAGTACTTC. Variable domain in full (rest from reference TRBV7-2 and TRBJ2-7): GAGVSQSPSNKVTEKGKDVELRCDPISGHTALYWYRQSLGQGLEFLIYFQGNSAPDKSGLPSDRFSAERTGGSVSTLTIQRTQQEDSAVYLCASSPALAALSYEQYFGPGTRLTVT.

This chain uses TRBV18 with TRBJ2-1; tentative D call: TRBD2 (6 bases). V lost 3 bases, J lost 6 bases, and 9 bases lay in between. This CDR3 region has 13 residues. Germline V gene data show CDR1 as KGHSH and CDR2 as LQKENI. CDR3 region: CASSPPTSNEQFF. The CDR3 DNA reads TGTGCCAGCTCACCGCCGACTAGCAATGAGCAGTTCTTC.

This clone was counted between two and nine times. V usage is TRBV7-3 and J usage is TRBJ2-7; the match to TRBD2 covers 9 bases. This CDR3 contains 14 residues. J was trimmed by 3 bases and V by 5 bases; bases with no gene match: 5. Germline-derived CDR1 and CDR2 are SGHTA and FQGTGA. CDR3 protein: CASSPLAGNYEQYF. The CDR3 region has the DNA TGTGCCAGCAGCCCCCTAGCGGGGAACTACGAGCAGTACTTC.

The table lists this clone with a few counts. V is TRBV30 and J is TRBJ1-2, with D possibly matching TRBD1 (6 bases). The CDR3 loop spans 12 amino acids. The germline V gene encodes CDR1 GTSNPN and CDR2 SVGIG (reference sequence). The V end was cut by 3 bases, the J end by 7 bases, with 12 bases between. The CDR3 spells CAWRTTGLGYTF. Here the CDR3 DNA reads TGTGCCTGGAGGACCACAGGGCTTGGCTACACCTTC.